The entry below gives a single T cell receptor (beta chain) sequence along with its context. These data originate in a study of blood T cell repertoires in COVID-19. This table comes from immunoSEQ multiplex PCR, and its TCRdb copy is limited to in-frame clones, with some not included. The sample yields some 200,000 clones, roughly nine tenths seen once. Germline CDR1 and CDR2: SGHNT and YYREEE (reference sequence). V lost 5 bases to trimming and J lost 0 bases, with 15 bases between them. The CDR3 is 16 amino acids. The chain combines TRBV5-4 with TRBJ2-1; no clear D gene. The sequencing input was PBMCs or T cells enriched from blood (not recorded which). The receptor was derived from a woman aged 18-29 years who had recovered from COVID-19. The CDR3 region is CASSLPPRSSYNEQFF. The CDR3 region has the DNA TGTGCCAGCAGTTTACCTCCAAGGAGCTCCTACAATGAGCAGTTCTTC.